One sample yielded the 14 T cell receptor beta chains listed below, sequenced in a study of cytomegalovirus exposure and HLA in healthy donors. In the PCR, 60 Vbeta and 13 Jbeta primers were used. Profiling relied on immunoSEQ multiplex PCR, and the TCRdb table lists in-frame clones only, not all of them. The table lists roughly 150,000 clones, roughly 10% of them singletons. The sample was PBMCs. These TCRs come from a man aged 45-65 years in good health and CMV-seronegative.

The chain has TRBV27 and TRBJ1-4, with TRBD1 matching 9 bases. This CDR3 is 15 amino acids long. Per germline, CDR1 MNHEY and CDR2 SMNVEV (reference sequence). J was trimmed by 2 bases and V by 6 bases; bases with no gene match: 4. CDR3 residues: CASSNRGLTNEKLFF. DNA for the CDR3: TGTGCCAGCAGCAACAGGGGGCTGACTAATGAAAAACTGTTTTTT.

Here the CDR3 DNA reads TGTGCCAGCAGCATAACCGGGACTAGCGGAGACGAGCAGTACTTC. The encoded protein is CASSITGTSGDEQYF. The rearrangement joins TRBV11-3 to TRBJ2-7, with 11 bases matching TRBD2. Germline V CDR1 and CDR2: SGHNT, YENEEA. The CDR3 covers 15 residues. V shed 5 bases, J shed 5 bases, and the junction held 8 bases outside the gene matches.

The V gene is TRBV29-1, the J gene TRBJ2-7; TRBD1 matches at 9 bases. CDR3 length: 15 residues. Germline V CDR1 and CDR2: SQVTM, ANQGSEA. V was clipped by 2 bases and J by 9 bases; unmatched bases: 14. The CDR3 nucleotides read TGCAGCGTTGAAAAACCTACGGGACAGGGAGTCCGGCAGTACTTC. Amino acids: CSVEKPTGQGVRQYF.

In its sample, this clone was seen a few times. This rearrangement joins TRBV11-2 to TRBJ1-2; TRBD1 matches at 7 bases. The V and J ends lost 2 bases and 4 bases, in that order; junction bases with no gene match: 4. There are 14 residues in the CDR3. The germline gives CDR1 SGHAT, CDR2 FQNNGV. CDR3 coding DNA: TGTGCCAGCAGCTTACCGACAGGGTCCTATGGCTACACCTTC. This encodes CASSLPTGSYGYTF.

The sample holds a few counts of this clone. The chain recombines TRBV6-1 with TRBJ2-2, with D hard to call. V dropped 4 bases and J dropped 2 bases, with 8 bases sitting between them. This CDR3 spans 14 amino acids. Germline assignment: CDR1 MNHNS and CDR2 SASEGT. CDR3 region: CASSGFSNTGELFF. The CDR3 region has the DNA TGTGCCAGCAGTGGTTTTAGTAACACCGGGGAGCTGTTTTTT.

This clone was observed a handful of times. The chain joins TRBV7-6 to TRBJ2-2, with 7 bases aligning to TRBD2. The trim removed 2 bases at V and 2 bases at J, leaving 5 bases unmatched. The germline V gene encodes CDR1 SGHVS and CDR2 FNYEAQ. The CDR3 consists of 16 residues. CDR3 sequence: CASSLRAGNNTGELFF. The CDR3 DNA sequence: TGTGCCAGCAGCTTACGAGCGGGAAATAACACCGGGGAGCTGTTTTTT.

This chain connects TRBV19 to TRBJ2-5; TRBD1 matches at 10 bases. This CDR3 comprises 15 residues. Trimming at V came to 4 bases and at J to 3 bases, leaving 5 bases not matched to a gene. CDR1 LNHDA and CDR2 SQIVND come from the germline V gene (reference sequence). The CDR3: CASSTSGQGKETQYF. The DNA of the CDR3 is TGTGCCAGTAGTACCTCGGGACAGGGGAAAGAGACCCAGTACTTC.

This clone was found a few times. The chain combines TRBV18 with TRBJ1-3; 8 positions match TRBD1. From germline, CDR1 is KGHSH and CDR2 LQKENI. Trimming removed 3 bases from V and 0 bases from J; junction bases left unmatched: 7. The CDR3 is 17 residues long. CDR3 loop: CASSPTTGDISGNTIYF. In DNA, the CDR3 is TGTGCCAGCTCACCGACGACAGGGGACATCTCTGGAAACACCATATATTTT.

In this sample, this clone turned up a few times. The rearrangement joins TRBV5-1 to TRBJ1-5, with 10 bases aligning to TRBD1. This CDR3 has 14 amino acids. Per germline, CDR1 SGHRS and CDR2 YFSETQ. V dropped 4 bases and J dropped 7; count of bases not matched to a gene: 5. CDR3 in DNA: TGCGCCAGCAGCCCTGGGACAGGGGACCAGCCCCAGCATTTT. Translation gives CASSPGTGDQPQHF.

The chain uses TRBV5-1 and TRBJ2-5; D call uncertain. Germline lookup yields CDR1 SGHRS and CDR2 YFSETQ. The CDR3 contains 13 residues. V gave up 3 bases and J gave up 2 bases, with 8 bases separating them. CDR3 in amino acids: CASSSRGQETQYF. The CDR3, as DNA: TGCGCCAGCAGCTCCAGAGGTCAAGAGACCCAGTACTTC.

CDR3 sequence (DNA): TGTGCCAGCAGCCAGGCTACGGGTGAAAAACTGTTTTTT. Its translation: CASSQATGEKLFF. V is TRBV4-2 and J is TRBJ1-4; D gene unclear. Germline loops: CDR1 LGHNA, CDR2 YNFKEQ. This CDR3 region has 13 residues. Trimming cost V 3 bases and J 7 bases, with 9 bases left between them.

V is TRBV28 and J is TRBJ1-1; unclear D gene. CDR1 is MDHEN and CDR2 is SYDVKM in the germline V gene. V lost 6 bases and J lost 7, with 6 bases in between. The CDR3 totals 10 residues. The DNA of the CDR3 is TGTGCCAGCAGAAGCTATGAAGCTTTCTTT. This gives the protein CASRSYEAFF.

V and J are TRBV7-6 and TRBJ1-1, with D possibly TRBD1 on 5 matching bases. The V end lost 2 bases, the J end lost 3 bases, and 10 bases lay between the germline ends. CDR3 length equals 14 residues. CDR1 is SGHVS and CDR2 is FNYEAQ in the germline V gene. In nucleotides, the CDR3 is TGTGCCAGCAGCTTATCGACGGGGGACACTGAAGCTTTCTTT. This sequence encodes CASSLSTGDTEAFF.

The rearrangement uses TRBV29-1 and TRBJ1-1; 7 nucleotides align to TRBD1. This CDR3 region has 13 residues. V was pared by 4 bases and J by 1 base, with 3 bases of the junction left unmatched. Germline V gene data show CDR1 as SQVTM and CDR2 as ANQGSEA. The CDR3 loop is CSVGTGRNTEAFF. The CDR3 nucleotides read TGCAGCGTTGGGACAGGCCGGAACACTGAAGCTTTCTTT.